These 3 T cell receptor beta chains originate from one sample sequenced in a study of T cell responses to AZD1222 COVID-19 vaccine. The method was immunoSEQ multiplex PCR; TCRdb's version includes in-frame clones alone and lacks a portion of them. In the table there are just under 55,000 clones, approximately 90% of which are singletons. Sequencing used peripheral blood, obtained on day 0 of AZD1222 vaccination. The receptor set was obtained from an adult in good health.

The gene calls are TRBV2 and TRBJ1-4; TRBD1 is a possible D gene (6 bases). Germline-derived CDR1 and CDR2 are SNHLY and FYNNEI. The V gene lost 7 bases and the J gene lost 0 bases, with 15 bases spanning the gap. There are 16 residues in the CDR3. The CDR3 reads CASKLRGLPTNEKLFF. The CDR3 region has the DNA TGTGCCAGCAAACTCAGGGGCCTACCAACTAATGAAAAACTGTTTTTT.

The chain has TRBV18 and TRBJ2-7; D tentatively fits TRBD1 or TRBD2 (6 bases each). With 2 bases removed from V and 4 bases from J, the gap between germline ends came to 12 bases. The CDR3 extends over 14 amino acids. The germline V gene has CDR1 KGHSH and CDR2 LQKENI. The CDR3 sequence is CASSPIGGRYEQYF. CDR3 bases: TGTGCCAGCTCACCAATCGGGGGCAGGTACGAGCAGTACTTC.

The chain is built from TRBV7-8 and TRBJ1-6, with D unclear. V dropped 5 bases and J dropped 9 bases, with 11 bases sitting between them. CDR1 SGHVS and CDR2 FQNEAQ come from the germline V gene. The CDR3 has 13 residues. Here the CDR3 reads CASSPQPGSPLHF. In DNA, the CDR3 is TGTGCCAGCAGCCCACAACCGGGTTCACCCCTCCACTTT.